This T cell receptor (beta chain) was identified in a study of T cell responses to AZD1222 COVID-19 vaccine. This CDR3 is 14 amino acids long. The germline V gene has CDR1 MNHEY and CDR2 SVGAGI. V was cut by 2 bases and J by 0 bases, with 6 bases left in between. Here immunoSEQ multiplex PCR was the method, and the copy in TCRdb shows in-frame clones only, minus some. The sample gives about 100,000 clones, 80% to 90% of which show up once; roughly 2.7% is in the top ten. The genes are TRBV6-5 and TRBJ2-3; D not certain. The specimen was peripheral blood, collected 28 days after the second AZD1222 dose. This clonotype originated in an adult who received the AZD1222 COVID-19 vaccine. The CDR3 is CASSYGRSTDTQYF. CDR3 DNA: TGTGCCAGCAGTTACGGGCGAAGCACAGATACGCAGTATTTT.